The T cell receptor (beta chain) described here comes from a study of blood T cell repertoires in COVID-19. With 4 bases removed from V and 4 bases from J, the gap between germline ends came to 17 bases. Germline CDR1 SGHRS, CDR2 YFSETQ. This CDR3 comprises 16 residues. This clone appeared once. Measured with immunoSEQ multiplex PCR; TCRdb has only the in-frame clones, and not every one. The sample holds 200,000 to 250,000 clones, approximately 80% seen once. The chain combines TRBV5-1 with TRBJ1-4; D possibly corresponds to TRBD1 (5 bases). The source of this sequence is a woman at least 80 years old with acute or convalescent COVID-19. Sequenced sample: peripheral blood. CDR3: CASSPAPSGLNEKLFF. The CDR3 DNA reads as TGCGCCAGCAGCCCCGCACCGTCGGGACTTAATGAAAAACTGTTTTTT.